This T cell receptor (beta chain) was recorded in a study of blood T cell repertoires in COVID-19. Notes on this clone: One end of the junction fails to match germline, which may point to a read error.

The CDR3 runs to 12 residues. As handled by the study authors: Scientists estimated how many nucleated cells there were by amplifying reference gene primers. Sequenced by immunoSEQ multiplex PCR; TCRdb stores in-frame clones only, minus some. That table supplies the V and J calls and clone size; D and trimming were determined from the DNA. The table lists about 190,000 clones, approximately 90% of them singletons, with around 1.1% in the top ten. The V gene is TRBV12-3 or TRBV12-4, the J gene TRBJ2-1; D is possibly TRBD2 (7 bases). The sample was peripheral blood. The TCR comes from a young man with acute or convalescent COVID-19. CDR3 residues: CASSLQRGSGVF. DNA of the CDR3: TGTGCCAGCAGTTTACAGCGGGGCTCAGGGGTCTTC.